This T cell receptor (beta chain) was obtained from a study of regulatory T cells in long-lasting Graves disease. Trimming pared 0 bases from V and 6 bases from J, leaving 5 bases between. Germline V CDR1 and CDR2: MNHEY, SVGEGT. The CDR3 is 12 amino acids. The time point denotes: persistent/refractory GD, antithyroid drugs over 5 years with positive TRAb. RNA extracted from PBMCs served as the sequencing template. Enrollment of patients was through an endocrinology department in Xi'an, China. In this sample, this clonotype turned up many times. Construction of TCR beta libraries relied on iRepertoire HTBI primers and on Arm-PCR targeting CDR3 regions. Each CDR3 protein is one row after TCRdb ran MiXCR on the multiplex PCR reads. Of roughly 450,000 distinct CDR3 sequences in the sample, approximately 23% were seen once.

V usage is TRBV6-2 or TRBV6-3 and J usage is TRBJ2-5; D gene unclear. The source is a female donor with Graves disease. The sequences come from peripheral blood mononuclear cells (PBMCs), collected when the disease was refractory, from a patient treated with antithyroid drugs. The CDR3 coding sequence is TGTGCCAGCAGTTACTCGAGTAAGACCCAGTACTTC. Amino acid sequence: CASSYSSKTQYF.